A single count supports the clone carrying this T cell receptor (beta chain). Clones were read by immunoSEQ multiplex PCR, and TCRdb kept only the in-frame ones, dropping some. The profile shows some 320,000 clones, around 87% of them singletons. The source of the sample is a study of shared clonotypes between healthy human individuals. The CDR3 sequence is 14 residues long. Looked up from germline, CDR1 is SGHVS and CDR2 is FQNEAQ. Deletions cut 5 bases from V and 6 bases from J, with 14 bases between. The genes are TRBV7-8 and TRBJ1-5, with a possible D match to TRBD1 (5 bases). The clonotype originates from a man aged 18 to 35 in good health. The sequenced sample was memory CD8+ T cells sorted from blood. The sample's subset: CD45RO+ cells pooled with CCR7-negative TemRA cells. DNA of the CDR3: TGTGCCAGCAGCCTCCCTATTGGGGGTCAGCCCCAGCATTTT. Translation: CASSLPIGGQPQHF.